Listed below are T cell receptor beta chains from one sample, sequenced in a study of T cell responses to AZD1222 COVID-19 vaccine. Sequenced by immunoSEQ multiplex PCR; TCRdb stores in-frame clones only, minus some. The table shows about 150,000 clones, with more than 70% occurring only once. Sequencing was performed on peripheral blood, taken on day 0 of AZD1222 vaccination. These receptors were collected from an adult in good health. Each CDR3 is given with its conserved first and last residue. Fields, in order: V gene, clone size, D gene, J gene, CDR3 DNA, CDR3 protein. A D gene is named only where the DNA matches it firmly. The listing skips clone size in some rows; elsewhere it reads once, few, many or a size class.

V gene: TRBV7-9
clone size: NA
D gene: NA
J gene: TRBJ2-7
CDR3 DNA: TGTGCCAGCAGCTTAGACTTCTCCTACGAGCAGTACTTC
CDR3 protein: CASSLDFSYEQYF

V gene: TRBV7-6
clone size: NA
D gene: NA
J gene: TRBJ2-3
CDR3 DNA: TGTGCCAGCAGCTTAGCGGAGGCTAGCCCCAGCACAGATACGCAGTATTTT
CDR3 protein: CASSLAEASPSTDTQYF

V gene: TRBV7-2
clone size: NA
D gene: NA
J gene: TRBJ1-3
CDR3 DNA: TGTGCCACGCGGACAGCCTCTGGAAACACCATATATTTT
CDR3 protein: CATRTASGNTIYF

V gene: TRBV5-1
clone size: NA
D gene: TRBD2
J gene: TRBJ2-3
CDR3 DNA: TGCGCCAGCAGCCCGGGACTAGCGGGGACAGATACGCAGTATTTT
CDR3 protein: CASSPGLAGTDTQYF

V gene: TRBV19
clone size: NA
D gene: TRBD2
J gene: TRBJ2-1
CDR3 DNA: TGTGCCAGTAGTATAGTGGGACTAGGGGGTGAGCAGTTCTTC
CDR3 protein: CASSIVGLGGEQFF

V gene: TRBV12-3/TRBV12-4
clone size: NA
D gene: NA
J gene: TRBJ1-6
CDR3 DNA: TGTGCCAGCAGTAACCGGGGTTCACCCCTCCACTTT
CDR3 protein: CASSNRGSPLHF

V gene: TRBV14
clone size: NA
D gene: NA
J gene: TRBJ2-7
CDR3 DNA: TGTGCCAGCAGCCCCCAGGGTACCAACTACGAGCAGTACTTC
CDR3 protein: CASSPQGTNYEQYF

V gene: TRBV10-3
clone size: once
D gene: TRBD1
J gene: TRBJ1-2
CDR3 DNA: TGTGCCATCAGTGGCGGGAGACAGGGGGCGCAAAGTAACTATGGCTACACCTTC
CDR3 protein: CAISGGRQGAQSNYGYTF

V gene: TRBV27
clone size: NA
D gene: NA
J gene: TRBJ2-1
CDR3 DNA: TGTGCCAGCAGTCCCACCTCCTACAATGAGCAGTTCTTC
CDR3 protein: CASSPTSYNEQFF

V gene: TRBV5-1
clone size: NA
D gene: NA
J gene: TRBJ2-2
CDR3 DNA: TGCGCCAGCAGCCGCACCGGGGAGCTGTTTTTT
CDR3 protein: CASSRTGELFF

V gene: TRBV5-4
clone size: once
D gene: TRBD2
J gene: TRBJ2-1
CDR3 DNA: TGTGCCAGCAGCTTGGGAGGACTAGCGGGGGACAATGAGCAGTTCTTC
CDR3 protein: CASSLGGLAGDNEQFF

V gene: TRBV7-8
clone size: NA
D gene: NA
J gene: TRBJ2-3
CDR3 DNA: TGTGCCAGCAGCTCTAGGCCAGGATCGACAGATACGCAGTATTTT
CDR3 protein: CASSSRPGSTDTQYF

V gene: TRBV11-3
clone size: NA
D gene: TRBD1
J gene: TRBJ2-5
CDR3 DNA: TGTGCCAGCAGCTTAATATCGGGGACAGCCCAGGAGGCCCAGTACTTC
CDR3 protein: CASSLISGTAQEAQYF

V gene: TRBV28
clone size: NA
D gene: NA
J gene: TRBJ2-1
CDR3 DNA: TGTGCCAGCAGTTTAATTTTGGCAGGGAGGTTACCCTTCAATGAGCAGTTCTTC
CDR3 protein: CASSLILAGRLPFNEQFF

V gene: TRBV28
clone size: NA
D gene: NA
J gene: TRBJ1-6
CDR3 DNA: TGTGCCAGCAGAAAACCCAATTCACCCCTCCACTTT
CDR3 protein: CASRKPNSPLHF

V gene: TRBV5-6
clone size: few
D gene: NA
J gene: TRBJ1-1
CDR3 DNA: TGTGCCAGCAGCTTTGGGGGAAAAACTGAAGCTTTCTTT
CDR3 protein: CASSFGGKTEAFF

V gene: TRBV6-6
clone size: NA
D gene: NA
J gene: TRBJ1-2
CDR3 DNA: TGTGCCAGCAGTTACGTGGTTCCGACCTATGGCTACACCTTC
CDR3 protein: CASSYVVPTYGYTF

V gene: TRBV28
clone size: NA
D gene: NA
J gene: TRBJ2-7
CDR3 DNA: TGTGCCAGCAGTGTGAATTTGGGCATGTTCTACGAGCAGTACTTC
CDR3 protein: CASSVNLGMFYEQYF

V gene: TRBV27
clone size: once
D gene: NA
J gene: TRBJ2-1
CDR3 DNA: TGTGCCAGCAGTTTATTGGGCCTGAACAATGAGCAGTTCTTC
CDR3 protein: CASSLLGLNNEQFF

V gene: TRBV29-1
clone size: NA
D gene: TRBD2
J gene: TRBJ2-1
CDR3 DNA: TGCAGCGTTGATAAAACTAGCGGGAGTTTCAATGAGCAGTTCTTC
CDR3 protein: CSVDKTSGSFNEQFF

V gene: TRBV9
clone size: NA
D gene: TRBD1
J gene: TRBJ1-5
CDR3 DNA: TGTGCCAGCAGTCGACAGGGTGGAGATCAGCCCCAGCATTTT
CDR3 protein: CASSRQGGDQPQHF

V gene: TRBV7-3
clone size: NA
D gene: TRBD1
J gene: TRBJ1-2
CDR3 DNA: TGTGCCAGCAGCTTAAGGACAGGCTATGGCTACACCTTC
CDR3 protein: CASSLRTGYGYTF

V gene: TRBV6-1
clone size: few
D gene: TRBD1
J gene: TRBJ2-6
CDR3 DNA: TGTGCCAGCAGTGGGGGACAGGGGGCAGCTGGGGCCAACGTCCTGACTTTC
CDR3 protein: CASSGGQGAAGANVLTF

V gene: TRBV25-1
clone size: NA
D gene: NA
J gene: TRBJ1-6
CDR3 DNA: TGTGCCAGCAGCCCTATGGGGGCAGGCGGCTCACCCCTCCACTTT
CDR3 protein: CASSPMGAGGSPLHF

V gene: TRBV10-3
clone size: once
D gene: NA
J gene: TRBJ2-2
CDR3 DNA: TGTGCCATCGGGGACGGACGGACCGCGAACACCGGGGAGCTGTTTTTT
CDR3 protein: CAIGDGRTANTGELFF

V gene: TRBV4-2
clone size: NA
D gene: NA
J gene: TRBJ2-7
CDR3 DNA: TGTGCCAGCAGCCAAGGGGCCCAGTACGAGCAGTACTTC
CDR3 protein: CASSQGAQYEQYF

V gene: TRBV11-3
clone size: NA
D gene: TRBD2
J gene: TRBJ2-5
CDR3 DNA: TGTGCCAGCAGCTTAGGGCGGCTAGCGGGGGGAGAGACCCAGTACTTC
CDR3 protein: CASSLGRLAGGETQYF

V gene: TRBV7-2
clone size: NA
D gene: NA
J gene: TRBJ2-5
CDR3 DNA: TGTGCCAGCAGCTTGGCAGCCGTGGAGACCCAGTACTTC
CDR3 protein: CASSLAAVETQYF

V gene: TRBV13
clone size: NA
D gene: TRBD2
J gene: TRBJ2-3
CDR3 DNA: TGTGCCAGCAGCTTCCCGGGAGGGCTCGGCGCGACAGATACGCAGTATTTT
CDR3 protein: CASSFPGGLGATDTQYF